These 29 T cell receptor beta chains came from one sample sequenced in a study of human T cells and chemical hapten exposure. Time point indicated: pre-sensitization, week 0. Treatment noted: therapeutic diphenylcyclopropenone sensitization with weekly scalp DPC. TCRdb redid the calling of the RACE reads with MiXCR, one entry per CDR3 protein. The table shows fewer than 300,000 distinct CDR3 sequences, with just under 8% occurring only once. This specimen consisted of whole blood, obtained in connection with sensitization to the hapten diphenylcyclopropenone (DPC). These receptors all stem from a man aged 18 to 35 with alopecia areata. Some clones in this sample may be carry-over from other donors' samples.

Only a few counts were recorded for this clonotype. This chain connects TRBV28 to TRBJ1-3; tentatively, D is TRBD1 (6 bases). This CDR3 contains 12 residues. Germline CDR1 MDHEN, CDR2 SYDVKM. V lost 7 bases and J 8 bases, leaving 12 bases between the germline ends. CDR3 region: CASKSGADTIYF. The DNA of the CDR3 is TGTGCCAGCAAATCGGGGGCAGACACCATATATTTT.

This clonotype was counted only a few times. CDR3 region: CASMDRAETQYF. The CDR3 DNA sequence: TGTGCCAGCATGGACAGGGCGGAGACCCAGTACTTC. This sequence joins TRBV6-2 or TRBV6-3 and TRBJ2-5; TRBD1 matches 8 bases. With V trimmed by 7 bases and J by 5 bases, 3 bases remained unmatched. The CDR3 is 12 amino acids. The V gene's germline CDR1 is MNHEY and CDR2 SVGEGT.

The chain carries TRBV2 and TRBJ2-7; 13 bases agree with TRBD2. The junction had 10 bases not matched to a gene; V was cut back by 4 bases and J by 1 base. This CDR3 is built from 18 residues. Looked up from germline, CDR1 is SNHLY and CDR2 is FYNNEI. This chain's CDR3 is CASSAPGLAGPSSYEQYF. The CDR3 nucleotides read TGTGCCAGCAGTGCCCCGGGACTAGCGGGGCCCTCTTCCTACGAGCAGTACTTC.

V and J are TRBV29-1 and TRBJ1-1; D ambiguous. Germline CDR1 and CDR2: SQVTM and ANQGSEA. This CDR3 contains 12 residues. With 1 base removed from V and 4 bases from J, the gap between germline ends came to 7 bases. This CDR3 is CSVEVGRTEAFF. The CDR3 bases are TGCAGCGTTGAAGTCGGACGCACTGAAGCTTTCTTT.

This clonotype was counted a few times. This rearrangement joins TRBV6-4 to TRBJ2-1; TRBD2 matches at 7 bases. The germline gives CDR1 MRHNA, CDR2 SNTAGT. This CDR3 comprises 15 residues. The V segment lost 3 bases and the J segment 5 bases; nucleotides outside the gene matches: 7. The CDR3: CASSEAAGEHNEQFF. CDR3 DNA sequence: TGTGCCAGCAGTGAGGCGGCGGGGGAGCACAATGAGCAGTTCTTC.

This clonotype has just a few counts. The CDR3 reads CASSSAGGAGDTQYF. In nucleotides, the CDR3 is TGTGCCAGCAGCTCCGCCGGCGGGGCGGGAGATACGCAGTATTTT. V usage is TRBV7-9 and J usage is TRBJ2-3; perhaps TRBD2 as D (6 bases). CDR1 and CDR2 (germline): SEHNR, FQNEAQ (reference sequence). The CDR3 sequence is 15 residues long. Trimming left V 4 bases short and J 5 bases short, with 16 bases between.

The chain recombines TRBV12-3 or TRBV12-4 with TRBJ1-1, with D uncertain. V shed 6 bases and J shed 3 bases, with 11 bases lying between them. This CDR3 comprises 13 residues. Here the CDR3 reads CASSPYGDTEAFF. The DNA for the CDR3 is TGTGCCAGCAGCCCGTATGGGGACACTGAAGCTTTCTTT.

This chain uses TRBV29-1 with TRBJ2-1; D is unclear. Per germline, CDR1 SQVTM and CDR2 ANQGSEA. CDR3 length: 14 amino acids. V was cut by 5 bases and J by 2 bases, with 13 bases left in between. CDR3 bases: TGCAGCGTTTCAGGAAGACCGACCTACAATGAGCAGTTCTTC. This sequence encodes CSVSGRPTYNEQFF.

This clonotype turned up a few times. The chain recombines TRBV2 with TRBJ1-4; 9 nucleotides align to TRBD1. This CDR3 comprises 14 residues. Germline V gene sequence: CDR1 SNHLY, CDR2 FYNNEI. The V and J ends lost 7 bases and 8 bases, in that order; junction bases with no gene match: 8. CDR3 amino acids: CASTSQGAFEKLFF. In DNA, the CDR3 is TGTGCCAGCACCTCACAGGGGGCGTTCGAAAAACTGTTTTTT.

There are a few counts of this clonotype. The CDR3 is CASSWRGADTQYF. In nucleotides, the CDR3 is TGTGCCAGCAGCTGGCGGGGGGCAGATACGCAGTATTTT. This chain uses TRBV7-6 with TRBJ2-3; TRBD2 agrees at 8 bases. Looked up from germline, CDR1 is SGHVS and CDR2 is FNYEAQ. This CDR3 spans 13 amino acids. The trim removed 4 bases at V and 4 bases at J, leaving 1 base unmatched.

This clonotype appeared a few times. DNA of the CDR3: TGCGCCAGCAGCCAACTCAACAGGGAGGGGAATGACTATGGCTACACCTTC. Its protein is CASSQLNREGNDYGYTF. The rearrangement uses TRBV4-3 and TRBJ1-2; the D gene is possibly TRBD1 (6 bases). Per germline, CDR1 LGHNA and CDR2 YSLEER. V lost 2 bases and J 3 bases, leaving 19 bases between the germline ends. The CDR3 sequence is 17 residues long.

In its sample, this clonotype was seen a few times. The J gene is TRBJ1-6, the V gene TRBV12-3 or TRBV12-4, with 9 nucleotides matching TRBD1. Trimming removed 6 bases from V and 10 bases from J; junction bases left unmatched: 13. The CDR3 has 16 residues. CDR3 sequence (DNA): TGTGCCAGCAGGACCCTCCGGGACAGGGTCGTATCACCCCTCCACTTT. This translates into CASRTLRDRVVSPLHF.

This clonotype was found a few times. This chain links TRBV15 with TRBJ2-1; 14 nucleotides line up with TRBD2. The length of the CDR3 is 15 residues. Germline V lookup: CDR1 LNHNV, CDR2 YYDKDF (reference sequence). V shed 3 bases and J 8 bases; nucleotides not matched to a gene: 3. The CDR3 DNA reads TGTGCCACCAGCAGCGGACTAGCGGGGGGCCATGAGCAGTTCTTC. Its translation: CATSSGLAGGHEQFF.

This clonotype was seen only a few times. CDR3 sequence (DNA): TGTGCCAGCAGCCTACGAGGACTTAGGAACACTGAAGCTTTCTTT. As protein: CASSLRGLRNTEAFF. The chain couples TRBV7-2 to TRBJ1-1; D is ambiguous. The V gene lost 5 bases and the J gene lost 1 base, with 14 bases spanning the gap. From germline, CDR1 is SGHTA and CDR2 FQGNSA. The CDR3 is 15 amino acids.

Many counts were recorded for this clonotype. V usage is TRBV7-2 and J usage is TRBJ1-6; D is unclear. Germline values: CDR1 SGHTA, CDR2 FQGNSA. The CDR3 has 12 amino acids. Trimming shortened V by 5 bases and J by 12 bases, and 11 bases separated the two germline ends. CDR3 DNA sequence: TGTGCCAGCAGCCTACCGCCCCAACCCCTCCACTTT. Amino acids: CASSLPPQPLHF.

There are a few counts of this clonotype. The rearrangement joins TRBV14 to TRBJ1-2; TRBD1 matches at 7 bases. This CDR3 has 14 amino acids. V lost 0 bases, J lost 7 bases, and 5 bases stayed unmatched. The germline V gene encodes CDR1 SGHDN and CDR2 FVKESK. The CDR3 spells CASSQDNRGPGYTF. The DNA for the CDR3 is TGTGCCAGCAGCCAAGATAACAGGGGTCCTGGCTACACCTTC.

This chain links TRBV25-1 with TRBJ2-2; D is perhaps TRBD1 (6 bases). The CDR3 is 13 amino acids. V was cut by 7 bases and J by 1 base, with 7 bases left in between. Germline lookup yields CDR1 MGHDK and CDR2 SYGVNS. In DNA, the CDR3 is TGTGCCAGCACGGGACAGAACACCGGGGAGCTGTTTTTT. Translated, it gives CASTGQNTGELFF.

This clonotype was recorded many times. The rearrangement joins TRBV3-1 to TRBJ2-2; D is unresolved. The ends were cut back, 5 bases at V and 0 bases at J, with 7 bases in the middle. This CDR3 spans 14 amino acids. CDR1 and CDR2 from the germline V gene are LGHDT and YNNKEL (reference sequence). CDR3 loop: CASSGDANTGELFF. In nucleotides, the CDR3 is TGTGCCAGCAGCGGTGACGCGAACACCGGGGAGCTGTTTTTT.

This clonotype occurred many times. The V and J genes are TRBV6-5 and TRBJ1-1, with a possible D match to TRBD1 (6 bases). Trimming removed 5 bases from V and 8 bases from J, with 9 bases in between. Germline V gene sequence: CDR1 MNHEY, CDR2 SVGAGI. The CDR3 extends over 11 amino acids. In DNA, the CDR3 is TGTGCCAGCAGTGCCGGGACAGAAGCTTTCTTT. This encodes CASSAGTEAFF.

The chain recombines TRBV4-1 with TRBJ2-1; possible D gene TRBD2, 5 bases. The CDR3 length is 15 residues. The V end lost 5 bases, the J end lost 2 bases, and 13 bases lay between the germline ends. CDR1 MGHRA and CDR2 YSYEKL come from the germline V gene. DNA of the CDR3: TGCGCCAGCAGCTTCGCACCGGGGACCTACAATGAGCAGTTCTTC. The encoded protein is CASSFAPGTYNEQFF.

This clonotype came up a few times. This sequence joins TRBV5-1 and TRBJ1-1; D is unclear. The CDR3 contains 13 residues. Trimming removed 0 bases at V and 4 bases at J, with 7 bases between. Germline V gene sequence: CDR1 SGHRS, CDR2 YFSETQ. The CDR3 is CASSLVFSTEAFF. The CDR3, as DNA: TGCGCCAGCAGCTTGGTATTTTCCACTGAAGCTTTCTTT. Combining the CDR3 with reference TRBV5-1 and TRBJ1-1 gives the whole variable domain KAGVTQTPRYLIKTRGQQVTLSCSPISGHRSVSWYQQTPGQGLQFLFEYFSETQRNKGNFPGRFSGRQFSNSRSEMNVSTLELGDSALYLCASSLVFSTEAFFGQGTRLTVV.

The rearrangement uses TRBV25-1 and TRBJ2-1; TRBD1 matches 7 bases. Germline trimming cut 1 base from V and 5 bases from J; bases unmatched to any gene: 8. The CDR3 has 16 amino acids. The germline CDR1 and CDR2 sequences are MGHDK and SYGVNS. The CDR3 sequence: CASSEFSGQNNNEQFF. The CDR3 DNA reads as TGTGCCAGCAGTGAATTTTCGGGACAGAATAACAATGAGCAGTTCTTC.

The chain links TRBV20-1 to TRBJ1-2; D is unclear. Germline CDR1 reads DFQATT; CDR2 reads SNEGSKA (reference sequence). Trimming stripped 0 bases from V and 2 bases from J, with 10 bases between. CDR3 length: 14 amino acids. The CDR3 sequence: CSARDLQYNYGYTF. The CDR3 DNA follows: TGCAGTGCTAGAGATCTCCAGTACAACTATGGCTACACCTTC.

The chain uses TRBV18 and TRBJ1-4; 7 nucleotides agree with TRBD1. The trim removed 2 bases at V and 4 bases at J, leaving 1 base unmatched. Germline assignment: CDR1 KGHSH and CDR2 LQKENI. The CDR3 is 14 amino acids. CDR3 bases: TGTGCCAGCTCACCAACAGGGGATAATGAAAAACTGTTTTTT. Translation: CASSPTGDNEKLFF. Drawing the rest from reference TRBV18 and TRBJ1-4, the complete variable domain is NAGVMQNPRHLVRRRGQEARLRCSPMKGHSHVYWYRQLPEEGLKFMVYLQKENIIDESGMPKERFSAEFPKEGPSILRIQQVVRGDSAAYFCASSPTGDNEKLFFGSGTQLSVL.

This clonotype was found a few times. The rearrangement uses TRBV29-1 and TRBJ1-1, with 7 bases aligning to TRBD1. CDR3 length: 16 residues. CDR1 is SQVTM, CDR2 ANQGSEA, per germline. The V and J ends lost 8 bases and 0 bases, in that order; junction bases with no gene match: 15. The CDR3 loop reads CSFVGQVPSMNTEAFF. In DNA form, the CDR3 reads TGCAGCTTCGTCGGACAGGTGCCTTCTATGAACACTGAAGCTTTCTTT.

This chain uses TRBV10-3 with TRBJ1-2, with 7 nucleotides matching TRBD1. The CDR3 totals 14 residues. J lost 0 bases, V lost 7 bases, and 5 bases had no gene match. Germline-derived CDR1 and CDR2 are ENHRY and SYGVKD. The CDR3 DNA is TGTGCCATCATGGACAGGCAACCTAACTATGGCTACACCTTC. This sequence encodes CAIMDRQPNYGYTF.

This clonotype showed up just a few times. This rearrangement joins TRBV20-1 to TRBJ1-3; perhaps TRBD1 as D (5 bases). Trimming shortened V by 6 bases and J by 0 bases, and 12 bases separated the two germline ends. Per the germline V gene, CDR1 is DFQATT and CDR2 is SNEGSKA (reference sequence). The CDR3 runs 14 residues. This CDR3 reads CSAGDSYSGNTIYF. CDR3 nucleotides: TGCAGTGCAGGCGACAGCTACTCTGGAAACACCATATATTTT.

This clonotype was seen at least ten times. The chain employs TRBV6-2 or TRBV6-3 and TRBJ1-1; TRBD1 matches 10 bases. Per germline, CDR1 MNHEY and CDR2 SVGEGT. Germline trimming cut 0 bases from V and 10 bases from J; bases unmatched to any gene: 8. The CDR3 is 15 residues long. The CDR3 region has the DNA TGTGCCAGCAGTTACTCGAAGGGACAGGGGCCGGGAGCTTTCTTT. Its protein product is CASSYSKGQGPGAFF.

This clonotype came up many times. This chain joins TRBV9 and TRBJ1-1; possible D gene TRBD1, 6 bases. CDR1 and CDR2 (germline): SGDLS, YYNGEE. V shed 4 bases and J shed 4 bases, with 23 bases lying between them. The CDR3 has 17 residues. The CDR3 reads CASSSPGRGLVGTEAFF. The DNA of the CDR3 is TGTGCCAGCAGCTCCCCGGGCCGGGGGCTTGTGGGCACTGAAGCTTTCTTT.